The present T cell receptor (beta chain) was sequenced within a study of blood T cell repertoires in COVID-19 (dated by TCRdb to 2018 to 2020). Broadly, across the study: Samples covering the acute and convalescent phases of COVID-19 were provided by collaborators in the United States, Italy and Spain. The material from the prospective study consisted of cDNA or gDNA derived from T cells, B-cell-depleted T cells, or PBMCs. Subjects who had been exposed to COVID-19, were actively infected with it, or had recovered from it provided the deeply sampled blood TCRbeta repertoires that made up the dataset. The repertoires were made available in a free public database intended to serve as a resource for research on the immune response to SARS-CoV-2. The samples were drawn from the first 160 participants of the ongoing ImmuneRACE study and from 1,254 subjects provided by 6 global collaborators. Sample metadata almost always included a de-identified subject ID, COVID-19 status, age in years and sex. Where available, HLA class I and class II types were taken from metadata supplied by the sample provider and were not determined by assay-based typing. What the work shows at the level of the full study, not this receptor alone: The quantity of clinical and demographic metadata differed by source and by participant and was supplied without curation.

A second Seattle source provided samples from volunteer blood donors who had recovered from COVID-19. Each collaborating institution followed its own protocols to collect whole blood in K2EDTA tubes. For TCRbeta analysis, collaborator samples were shipped as frozen whole blood, as isolated PBMCs, or as DNA extracted from either sample type. After removal of 2 bases from V and 7 bases from J, the junction retains 4 bases not matched to a gene. CDR1 and CDR2 are read off the germline V gene (reference sequence) as WNHNN and SYGVQD. The CDR3 goes from the cysteine to the phenylalanine over 13 residues. The sequence is cut down to CDR3 DNA, 39 bases in frame from base 1. This clone was seen more than once but under ten times. The antigen it recognizes is unknown. One base away there is no much larger clone; base qualities are not given. The immunoSEQ Assay, a bias-controlled multiplex PCR, was used to amplify TCRbeta CDR3 regions from genomic DNA. In the original analysis: Nucleated cell counts per sample were estimated from amplification of reference gene primers within the assay. To quantify the absolute abundance of each unique TCRbeta CDR3 rearrangement, sequence reads were collapsed and filtered. Productive Simpson clonality was computed per sample as the square root of Simpson's diversity index over productive rearrangements. TCRdb holds this immuneACCESS table with in-frame rearrangements only. Some clones are missing; in checked studies, unresolved V genes explain under half, and the rest has no known cause. V, J and clone size derive from that table, while D and trimming were established from the DNA sequence. The sample table contains 200,000 to 250,000 clones; only one count was recorded for roughly 86% of them. Roughly 3% of the sample is in the top ten clones.

Sequencing input: peripheral blood. This TCR came from a young woman who had recovered from COVID-19. The chain was built from TRBV10-1 and TRBJ1-2; 7 middle bases align to TRBD1. Here is the DNA: TGCGCCAGCAGTGAGGACAGGGAGGCTGGCTACACCTTC. Translated, it gives CASSEDREAGYTF.